These 15 T cell receptor beta chains came from one sample sequenced in a study of T cells in Graves' hyperthyroidism and ophthalmopathy. The TCR beta CDR3 regions underwent amplification using RNA transcripts as the source. A set of HTBI primers served as the primers for a first-round RT-PCR of the TCR CDR3. TCRdb re-called the multiplex PCR reads with MiXCR, one entry per CDR3 protein. The sample gives nearly 600,000 distinct CDR3 sequences, 12% to 15% of which show up once; around 7% is in the top ten. Sequencing was done on a sample of blood. These receptors were collected from a woman between 18 and 29 years old with Graves' ophthalmopathy.

Of note for this clonotype: A single base separates this from a much larger clone, so it may be a read error. It is likely a read error, because the conserved phenylalanine at the end of the CDR3 is missing. V gene TRBV29-1 combines with J gene TRBJ2-1; TRBD1 might be the D (5 bases). The CDR3 is made up of 16 amino acids. V was pared by 8 bases and J by 2 bases, with 22 bases between. CDR1 SQVTM and CDR2 ANQGSEA come from the germline V gene. DNA of the CDR3: TGCAGCACTCAGGCTTTTTCAGGGCCCCCCTACAATGAGCAGTTCCTC. The encoded protein is CSTQAFSGPPYNEQFL.

In this sample, this clonotype turned up many times. The CDR3 DNA reads TGTGCCAGCCTTAGACTAGCGGGAGTAAAGAACGAGCAGTACTTC. Protein product: CASLRLAGVKNEQYF. The chain uses TRBV2 and TRBJ2-7; TRBD2 matches 12 bases. This CDR3 contains 15 residues. The ends lost 8 bases at V and 5 bases at J; junction bases unmatched: 10. From germline, CDR1 is SNHLY and CDR2 FYNNEI.

This clonotype came up many times. The chain recombines TRBV15 with TRBJ2-7; D remains ambiguous. V lost 0 bases, J lost 4 bases, and 10 bases lay in between. Germline CDR1 is LNHNV and CDR2 is YYDKDF (reference sequence). This CDR3 is built from 14 residues. DNA for the CDR3: TGTGCCACCAGCAGAGATGGTAGGAGTTACGAGCAGTACTTC. This translates into CATSRDGRSYEQYF.

The chain joins TRBV6-1 to TRBJ1-2, with D hard to call. CDR3 size: 9 residues. V gave up 11 bases and J gave up 8 bases, with 9 bases separating them. Germline V gene data show CDR1 as MNHNS and CDR2 as SASEGT. The DNA for the CDR3 is TGTGCCGCCGGCCGGGGCTACACCTTC. This translates into CAAGRGYTF.

This clonotype was observed many times. This chain uses TRBV20-1 with TRBJ1-1; the D gene is possibly TRBD1 (5 bases). The CDR3 sequence is 15 residues long. CDR1 is DFQATT and CDR2 is SNEGSKA in the germline V gene (reference sequence). V gave up 2 bases and J gave up 1 base, with 14 bases separating them. CDR3: CSARHSGRTNTEAFF. DNA of the CDR3: TGCAGTGCTAGACATTCAGGGAGGACGAACACTGAAGCTTTCTTT.

V usage is TRBV6-1 and J usage is TRBJ2-3; 12 bases are a match to TRBD2. V was pared by 5 bases and J by 0 bases, with 9 bases of the junction left unmatched. Germline CDR1 reads MNHNS; CDR2 reads SASEGT. The CDR3 runs 18 residues. CDR3 nucleotide sequence: TGTGCCAGCAGTCGACAAGGACTAGCGGGATTTAGCACAGATACGCAGTATTTT. Translated: CASSRQGLAGFSTDTQYF.

At least ten counts were recorded for this clonotype. The V and J genes are TRBV6-1 and TRBJ2-7, with TRBD2 as a possible D gene (6 bases). CDR3 length: 14 amino acids. V was cut by 1 base and J by 3 bases, with 10 bases left in between. Germline assignment: CDR1 MNHNS and CDR2 SASEGT. CDR3 sequence (DNA): TGTGCCAGCAGTGAAGTGGAGGGGAACTACGAGCAGTACTTC. Amino acids: CASSEVEGNYEQYF.

The sample holds many counts of this clonotype. The genes are TRBV12-3 or TRBV12-4 and TRBJ2-1; unclear D gene. The CDR3 runs to 12 residues. V was trimmed by 4 bases and J by 7 bases, leaving 8 bases between them. CDR3 protein: CASSWEGNEQFF. CDR3 sequence (DNA): TGTGCCAGCAGTTGGGAAGGGAATGAGCAGTTCTTC.

This clonotype was found many times. The gene calls are TRBV7-2 and TRBJ1-1, with a tentative D call TRBD1 (6 bases). This CDR3 has 16 amino acids. Trimming left V 5 bases short and J 2 bases short, with 18 bases between. Germline V lookup: CDR1 SGHTA, CDR2 FQGNSA. The CDR3 region is CASSPRSGTTNTEAFF. In nucleotides, the CDR3 is TGTGCCAGCAGCCCCCGCTCTGGGACAACCAACACTGAAGCTTTCTTT.

This clonotype was found many times. V usage is TRBV7-2 and J usage is TRBJ2-7; TRBD1 agrees at 8 bases. After removal of 4 bases from V and 5 bases from J, the junction contained 4 bases not matched to a gene. Germline V gene data show CDR1 as SGHTA and CDR2 as FQGNSA. CDR3 length equals 13 residues. CDR3 bases: TGTGCCAGCAGCTACCAGGGGGCCCACGAGCAGTACTTC. The encoded protein is CASSYQGAHEQYF.

There are many counts of this clonotype. The CDR3 DNA is TGTGCCAGCAGCTTAGGGACAGGGGATCAGCCCCAGCATTTT. Translation: CASSLGTGDQPQHF. The chain uses TRBV11-2 and TRBJ1-5, with 9 bases that match TRBD1. The CDR3 length is 14 residues. In germline, CDR1 is SGHAT, CDR2 FQNNGV. After removal of 1 base from V and 5 bases from J, the junction contained 0 bases not matched to a gene.

V and J are TRBV28 and TRBJ2-1; possible D gene TRBD2, 5 bases. The germline gives CDR1 MDHEN, CDR2 SYDVKM. The CDR3 length is 15 residues. Trimming pared 6 bases from V and 6 bases from J, leaving 18 bases between. CDR3 DNA sequence: TGTGCCAGCAGACTAAGCGGCTCCGGTGGCAATGAGCAGTTCTTC. It encodes CASRLSGSGGNEQFF.

The rearrangement links TRBV6-1 to TRBJ2-2, with D possibly being TRBD1 (5 bases). The V gene lost 5 bases and the J gene lost 8 bases, with 18 bases spanning the gap. The CDR3 runs 15 residues. CDR1 and CDR2 (germline): MNHNS, SASEGT. The CDR3 nucleotides read TGTGCCAGCAGTTACGACAGTAATGGAGCAGGGGAGCTGTTTTTT. Amino acid sequence: CASSYDSNGAGELFF.

The chain links TRBV7-2 to TRBJ2-1, with 9 bases aligning to TRBD1. The CDR3 spans 15 residues. Germline V CDR1 and CDR2: SGHTA, FQGNSA. Trimming removed 5 bases from V and 3 bases from J; junction bases left unmatched: 5. The CDR3 sequence is CASSPRTGDYNEQFF. CDR3 nucleotides: TGTGCCAGCAGCCCCAGGACAGGGGACTACAATGAGCAGTTCTTC.

This clonotype was observed many times. The chain carries TRBV20-1 and TRBJ2-7; 11 nucleotides align to TRBD2. In germline, CDR1 is DFQATT, CDR2 SNEGSKA (reference sequence). V lost 5 bases and J lost 3; bases outside the gene matches: 6. The CDR3 has 14 amino acids. CDR3: CSAAEGLAVYEQYF. CDR3 DNA: TGCAGTGCTGCGGAGGGACTAGCGGTCTACGAGCAGTACTTC.